One sample yielded the 26 T cell receptor beta chains listed below, sequenced in a study of Ad26.COV2.S vaccination and SARS-CoV-2 variants. Treatment described: approximately 18 received Ad26.COV2.S at low or high dose, single or two shots; about 5 received placebo; per-sample allocation not given. Sampling happened 63 days after the first vaccine or placebo injection. The table came from immunoSEQ multiplex PCR; TCRdb's copy has only in-frame clones and leaves some out. The data show some 400,000 clones, approximately 89% seen once. The input for sequencing was peripheral blood, taken in a trial of Ad26.COV2.S vaccine versus placebo. All receptors come from a person aged 18-60 years who received the Ad26.COV2.S COVID-19 vaccine or a placebo.

The chain joins TRBV18 to TRBJ1-3, with D unresolved. Trimming stripped 3 bases from V and 1 base from J, with 10 bases between. The CDR3 spans 15 residues. Germline V gives CDR1 KGHSH, CDR2 LQKENI. The CDR3 sequence is CASSPLGGSGNTIYF. The CDR3, as DNA: TGTGCCAGCTCACCCCTGGGCGGTTCTGGAAACACCATATATTTT. Combining the CDR3 with reference TRBV18 and TRBJ1-3 gives the whole variable domain NAGVMQNPRHLVRRRGQEARLRCSPMKGHSHVYWYRQLPEEGLKFMVYLQKENIIDESGMPKERFSAEFPKEGPSILRIQQVVRGDSAAYFCASSPLGGSGNTIYFGEGSWLTVV.

V gene TRBV11-2 combines with J gene TRBJ2-5; no reliable D call. Germline V gene lookup returns CDR1 SGHAT and CDR2 FQNNGV. The V end lost 6 bases, the J end lost 2 bases, and 13 bases lay between the germline ends. The CDR3 has 14 amino acids. The CDR3 DNA reads TGTGCCAGCAGTCGGACCGGTCTTCAAGAGACCCAGTACTTC. As protein: CASSRTGLQETQYF.

The genes are TRBV6-1 and TRBJ2-2; D call uncertain. Germline V CDR1 and CDR2: MNHNS, SASEGT. The V and J ends lost 2 bases and 5 bases respectively, with 6 bases between them. This CDR3 has 13 residues. CDR3 protein: CASSESATGELFF. CDR3 DNA: TGTGCCAGCAGTGAATCAGCGACCGGGGAGCTGTTTTTT.

The chain combines TRBV5-4 with TRBJ1-1; possibly TRBD1 for D (6 bases). The CDR3 extends over 13 amino acids. The ends were cut back, 2 bases at V and 1 base at J, with 6 bases in the middle. In germline, CDR1 is SGHNT, CDR2 YYREEE (reference sequence). CDR3 sequence (DNA): TGTGCCAGCAGCTTACAGGGGAACACTGAAGCTTTCTTT. Translated, it gives CASSLQGNTEAFF.

This clone has just one count. The DNA for the CDR3 is TGCGCCAGCAGCCCAGGGACAGTCGGGGAGCTGTTTTTT. It translates to CASSPGTVGELFF. J is TRBJ2-2 and V is TRBV5-1; 7 bases match TRBD1. Trimming at V came to 4 bases and at J to 7 bases, leaving 4 bases not matched to a gene. The CDR3 contains 13 residues. The germline gives CDR1 SGHRS, CDR2 YFSETQ.

The chain links TRBV19 to TRBJ2-7, with TRBD2 matching 7 bases. J was trimmed by 1 base and V by 3 bases; bases with no gene match: 3. The CDR3 runs 14 residues. Germline V gene sequence: CDR1 LNHDA, CDR2 SQIVND (reference sequence). This chain's CDR3 is CASSIREGSYEQYF. Written as DNA, the CDR3 is TGTGCCAGTAGTATCAGGGAGGGGTCCTACGAGCAGTACTTC.

The rearrangement joins TRBV29-1 to TRBJ1-2, with D possibly matching TRBD1 (5 bases). The germline V gene has CDR1 SQVTM and CDR2 ANQGSEA. V lost 7 bases, J lost 10 bases, and 19 bases lay in between. The CDR3 consists of 12 residues. The CDR3, as DNA: TGCAGCGCCCGCCGGGACCCCTTGGACTACACCTTC. It yields the protein CSARRDPLDYTF.

The J gene is TRBJ2-3, the V gene TRBV18; tentatively, D is TRBD2 (7 bases). Germline CDR1 KGHSH, CDR2 LQKENI. V was clipped by 2 bases and J by 6 bases, with 9 bases between them. The CDR3 is 13 amino acids. CDR3 DNA: TGTGCCAGCTCACCAGGGGGGGCCGATACGCAGTATTTT. Residues: CASSPGGADTQYF.

This chain links TRBV7-8 with TRBJ2-1; 8 bases line up with TRBD2. The junction had 17 bases not matched to a gene; V was cut back by 5 bases and J by 8 bases. The CDR3 has 17 residues. CDR1 is SGHVS, CDR2 FQNEAQ, per germline. CDR3 sequence (DNA): TGTGCCAGCAGCCCCCGGGAGGGGCGATTTGCCAGCGATGAGCAGTTCTTC. Protein: CASSPREGRFASDEQFF. The whole variable domain, remainder taken from reference TRBV7-8 and TRBJ2-1, is GAGVSQSPRYKVAKRGQDVALRCDPISGHVSLFWYQQALGQGPEFLTYFQNEAQLDKSGLPSDRFFAERPEGSVSTLKIQRTQQEDSAVYLCASSPREGRFASDEQFFGPGTRLTVL.

The gene calls are TRBV7-3 and TRBJ2-3; D uncertain. V was cut by 0 bases and J by 0 bases, with 7 bases left in between. Germline-derived CDR1 and CDR2 are SGHTA and FQGTGA. The CDR3 sequence is 15 residues long. The DNA of the CDR3 is TGTGCCAGCAGCTTAACGGTAACTAGCACAGATACGCAGTATTTT. It codes for CASSLTVTSTDTQYF.

V gene TRBV7-2 combines with J gene TRBJ1-1; D is undetermined. CDR1 and CDR2 (germline): SGHTA, FQGNSA. Trimming took 1 base from V and 11 from J, leaving 14 bases between them. The CDR3 runs 13 residues. The CDR3 region has the DNA TGTGCCAGCAGCTTAGGTTTGGGCAAAAGGGCTTTCTTT. This codes for CASSLGLGKRAFF.

In nucleotides, the CDR3 is TGCGCCAGCAACCCAAGTTTTACGGCATCCAATGAGCAGTTCTTC. Translated, it gives CASNPSFTASNEQFF. This chain joins TRBV5-1 and TRBJ2-1; D is unclear. The CDR3 sequence is 15 residues long. V shed 6 bases and J shed 6 bases, with 19 bases lying between them. Germline V gene sequence: CDR1 SGHRS, CDR2 YFSETQ.

V gene TRBV10-3 combines with J gene TRBJ2-3; the match to TRBD1 covers 12 bases. CDR1 and CDR2 from the germline V gene are ENHRY and SYGVKD. With 5 bases clipped from V and 7 bases from J, the junction kept 7 bases outside the gene matches. The CDR3 has 15 amino acids. The CDR3 is CAISPGTGGAYTQYF. In DNA form, the CDR3 reads TGTGCCATCAGTCCCGGGACAGGGGGCGCGTATACGCAGTATTTT.

V usage is TRBV11-3 and J usage is TRBJ2-2; no firm D call. Trimming took 3 bases from V and 6 from J, leaving 5 bases between them. The germline V gene encodes CDR1 SGHNT and CDR2 YENEEA. This CDR3 is 12 amino acids long. CDR3 residues: CASSLSAGELFF. The DNA of the CDR3 is TGTGCCAGCAGCTTGTCCGCCGGGGAGCTGTTTTTT.

The chain is built from TRBV6-6 and TRBJ2-7; D is unclear. The V end lost 5 bases, the J end lost 0 bases, and 8 bases lay between the germline ends. Germline V gene lookup returns CDR1 MNHNY and CDR2 SVGAGI (reference sequence). The CDR3 spans 13 residues. In DNA form, the CDR3 reads TGTGCCAGCAGTGATAGAAGCTCCTACGAGCAGTACTTC. Translating it yields CASSDRSSYEQYF.

The chain has TRBV6-5 and TRBJ2-6; perhaps TRBD1 as D (5 bases). Germline CDR1 reads MNHEY; CDR2 reads SVGAGI. The V gene lost 6 bases and the J gene lost 2 bases, with 8 bases spanning the gap. This CDR3 spans 14 amino acids. CDR3 residues: CASRAGTGANVLTF. The CDR3, as DNA: TGTGCCAGCAGAGCAGGGACTGGGGCCAACGTCCTGACTTTC.

The count of this clone is one. The gene calls are TRBV2 and TRBJ2-3; D is possibly TRBD2 (5 bases). Trimming shortened V by 6 bases and J by 4 bases, and 14 bases separated the two germline ends. Germline CDR1 is SNHLY and CDR2 is FYNNEI. CDR3 length equals 14 residues. The CDR3 spells CASSVRTLADTQYF. CDR3 in DNA: TGTGCCAGCAGCGTTAGGACTTTAGCAGATACGCAGTATTTT.

V and J are TRBV3-1 (or the pseudogene TRBV3-2) and TRBJ2-5; TRBD2 matches 10 bases. Trimming removed 1 base from V and 14 bases from J; junction bases left unmatched: 7. This CDR3 is built from 13 residues. Germline V CDR1 and CDR2: LGHDT, YNNKEL (reference sequence). The chain's CDR3 is CASSQGTSGVLYF. DNA for the CDR3: TGTGCCAGCAGCCAAGGGACTAGCGGAGTCTTATACTTC.

CDR3 DNA sequence: TGCGCCAGCAGCCAAGGGGGGACCCCCAACGTCCTGACTTTC. Its translation: CASSQGGTPNVLTF. The rearrangement joins TRBV4-1 to TRBJ2-6; D might be TRBD1 or TRBD2, each matching 5 bases. This CDR3 is 14 amino acids long. CDR1 MGHRA and CDR2 YSYEKL come from the germline V gene. V was clipped by 1 base and J by 8 bases, with 9 bases between them.

The chain carries TRBV21-1 and TRBJ1-6; the table gives TRBD1 as D, unverified against the DNA. TRBV21-1 is termed a pseudogene. This CDR3 has 16 residues. In DNA, the CDR3 is TGTGCCAGCAGCAAACACGGGACAGGGGATAATTCACCCCTCCACTTT. It encodes CASSKHGTGDNSPLHF.

This rearrangement joins TRBV6-2 or TRBV6-3 to TRBJ2-3, with 9 bases identical to TRBD2. In germline, CDR1 is MNHEY, CDR2 SVGEGT. V dropped 6 bases and J dropped 1; count of bases not matched to a gene: 14. The CDR3 is 18 amino acids. As DNA, the CDR3 is TGTGCCAGCAGGTACCGGGCTAGCGGGGCCCTCGGCACAGATACGCAGTATTTT. Its translation is CASRYRASGALGTDTQYF.

This rearrangement joins TRBV30 to TRBJ1-2, with 8 bases fitting TRBD1. The CDR3 is 13 residues long. The germline V gene encodes CDR1 GTSNPN and CDR2 SVGIG (reference sequence). The V segment lost 2 bases and the J segment 8 bases; nucleotides outside the gene matches: 7. CDR3 nucleotide sequence: TGTGCCTGGAGTCCGGGACAGGCAAACGGCTACACCTTC. Protein sequence: CAWSPGQANGYTF. The whole variable domain, remainder taken from reference TRBV30 and TRBJ1-2, is SQTIHQWPATLVQPVGSPLSLECTVEGTSNPNLYWYRQAAGRGLQLLFYSVGIGQISSEVPQNLSASRPQDRQFILSSKKLLLSDSGFYLCAWSPGQANGYTFGSGTRLTVV.

The J gene is TRBJ2-5, the V gene TRBV6-2 or TRBV6-3; D is undetermined. From germline, CDR1 is MNHEY and CDR2 SVGEGT. Trimming shortened V by 0 bases and J by 4 bases, and 9 bases separated the two germline ends. The CDR3 has 14 residues. CDR3 loop: CASSYSKVGETQYF. The CDR3 DNA is TGTGCCAGCAGTTACTCGAAAGTAGGAGAGACCCAGTACTTC.

The J gene is TRBJ1-6, the V gene TRBV30; D is ambiguous. Germline lookup yields CDR1 GTSNPN and CDR2 SVGIG (reference sequence). The CDR3 has 14 residues. Between the trimmed V and J ends, which lost 0 bases and 10 bases, there was a span of 13 bases. This CDR3 is CAWSVLWYESPLHF. The DNA of the CDR3 is TGTGCCTGGAGTGTCTTGTGGTATGAGTCACCCCTCCACTTT.

This clone was seen only once. This rearrangement joins TRBV5-1 to TRBJ1-5; tentatively, D is TRBD1 (5 bases). The V and J ends lost 0 bases and 3 bases respectively, with 7 bases between them. Germline assignment: CDR1 SGHRS and CDR2 YFSETQ. The CDR3 is 14 amino acids. The CDR3 is CASSLAGFNQPQHF. DNA for the CDR3: TGCGCCAGCAGCTTGGCAGGGTTCAATCAGCCCCAGCATTTT. Full variable domain (outside the CDR3, taken from reference TRBV5-1 and TRBJ1-5): KAGVTQTPRYLIKTRGQQVTLSCSPISGHRSVSWYQQTPGQGLQFLFEYFSETQRNKGNFPGRFSGRQFSNSRSEMNVSTLELGDSALYLCASSLAGFNQPQHFGDGTRLSIL.

This rearrangement joins TRBV4-1 to TRBJ2-2; 14 bases agree with TRBD2. Trimming removed 3 bases from V and 0 bases from J; junction bases left unmatched: 6. In germline, CDR1 is MGHRA, CDR2 YSYEKL. CDR3 size: 19 residues. CDR3 in amino acids: CASSHVPGLAGANTGELFF. CDR3 bases: TGCGCCAGCAGCCACGTCCCGGGACTAGCGGGAGCGAACACCGGGGAGCTGTTTTTT.